The TCR beta chain described here comes from a study of shared clonotypes between healthy human individuals (dated by TCRdb to about 2020). Some background on the complete study: A couple of women and a few men aged 18 to 49 years were included in the cohort. Libraries were prepared and TCR repertoires were sequenced by different laboratories using diverse techniques, in order to increase sequencing depth and limit assay-specific biases. Per donor, three plates each were used for CD4 naive and CD4 memory, two for CD8 naive, and one for CD8 memory. Each donor's leukapheresis produced roughly between about 0.8 and 8.9 billion PBMCs. To estimate repertoire size and how much clonotypes are shared between individuals, the study performed deep sequencing of blood TCR repertoires from 4 to 6 healthy adults.

To note about this clone: Its antigen has not been determined. Base qualities are not provided; no much larger clone lies one nucleotide away.

Using the deep immunoSEQ assay, multiplex PCR amplified TCR CDR3 regions from genomic DNA. Genomic DNA extracted from each cell subset was distributed evenly over all wells of several immunoSEQ 96-well plates, and each plate served as one replicate. For sorted subsets, about 200 ng genomic DNA, equal to about 30,000 T cell genomes, was loaded into each replicate PCR. The purified libraries were quantified using a Qubit 3.0 fluorometer, sized with a Bioanalyzer 2100, and then quantified again using the KAPA Library Quantification kit. A separate single-read 150-cycle Illumina NextSeq 550 flow cell was used to sequence each immunoSEQ 96-well plate. The authors' analysis ran thus. Because the immunoSEQ output included only junctional sequences and no quality scores, the filtering could not be the same as the filtering used for full-length reads. To assign V/J genes and CDR3, sequences were annotated against IMGT germline references using PyIR, a Python wrapper for IgBLAST v1.9. Reads were removed for weak V/J assignments (E-value above 1e-6), missing CDR3, stop codons, out-of-frame junctions, or ambiguous translated residues. V3J clonotypes were defined as sequences sharing the same inferred V gene, J gene, and CDR3 amino acid sequence. Percentage overlap between repertoires was computed as shared unique clonotypes divided by the size of the smaller repertoire. Richness of each repertoire was evaluated using RTK rarefaction, the Chao1 estimator, and Recon v2.1 estimates of unobserved clonotypes. Generation probabilities were computed with OLGA for all TCRbeta clonotypes obtained by the gDNA method from several donors. Held by TCRdb, this immuneACCESS table contains in-frame sequences only and omits some clones. Under half of the omission traces to an unresolved V gene where checked; the cause of the rest is unknown. V and J calls plus clone size are reproduced from that table; the DNA served to infer D and trimming. The sample includes about 1 million clones, with 70% to 80% observed a single time. The ten top clones hold over 1.3% of the sample.

After removal of 3 bases from V and 5 bases from J, the junction retains 4 bases not matched to a gene. According to the germline V gene, CDR1 reads SGHTA and CDR2 reads FQGTGA. Spanning cysteine to phenylalanine, the CDR3 consists of 14 amino acids. CDR3 DNA is the only sequence kept; it has 42 bases, read in frame from the first base. The donors were healthy, HIV-negative adults with no recently reported acute infections or vaccinations. All donors were Caucasian adults living in Nashville, Tennessee, USA. CD4+ T cells were enriched by magnetic negative selection, after which naive cells were positively selected on CD45RA and the negative fraction was taken as the memory subset. After blood collection by leukapheresis, PBMCs were isolated using Ficoll-Histopaque density gradient centrifugation and then cryopreserved in the vapor phase of liquid nitrogen. Analytical flow cytometry was used to check the purity and quantity of every magnetically sorted T cell population. Genomic DNA was isolated from each sorted fraction and quantified by UV absorbance on a Nanodrop 2000c.

The full study reports these points: Across a few donors, around 5% of naive CD4, 3.5% of naive CD8, 2% to 2.5% of memory CD4, and under 0.45% of memory CD8 clonotypes were shared. Pairwise subsampling led to the expectation that sequencing depth would affect the degree of clonotype sharing among donors. The genetic and exposure-history diversity represented was limited by the small number of donors. Only blood was sampled, and tissue TCR repertoires likely differ from those in blood. Clonotypes shared by all four sorted-subset donors showed higher generation probabilities than non-shared clonotypes. Naive subsets generally had larger estimated clonotype richness than memory subsets did. Rarefaction of sorted-subset datasets indicated incomplete sequencing despite the large sequencing depth.

This TCR came from a man younger than 35 in good health. Sequenced input: memory CD4+ T cells sorted from blood. The label giving this sample's cell subset or site can be read as: CD45RA-negative fraction. The chain joins TRBV7-3 to TRBJ1-1, with 9 junctional bases fitting TRBD1. The base sequence is TGTGCCAGCAGCTTGACAGGGGGTGTGACTGAAGCTTTCTTT. It encodes CASSLTGGVTEAFF.